This TCR beta chain was sequenced during a study of PD-L1 blockade in urothelial cancer. Whole-study context: Blood was subjected to analysis at 3 weeks (second dose) and 6 weeks following treatment start.

The sample's time point: pretreatment peripheral blood. The V and J ends lost 2 bases and 3 bases respectively, with 14 bases between them. CDR1 MDHEN and CDR2 SYDVKM come from the germline V gene. This CDR3 comprises 17 residues. Libraries were prepared by immunoSEQ multiplex PCR; TCRdb keeps only in-frame clonotypes and omits some of them. Altogether more than 75,000 clones are present, roughly 84% being singletons, with the ten largest covering around 2%. Specimen: PBMCs, collected around atezolizumab (anti-PD-L1) treatment. The chain joins TRBV28 to TRBJ2-6; D is possibly TRBD1 (6 bases). The sequence was collected from a man between 60 and 75 years old with urothelial cancer. The CDR3 DNA sequence: TGTGCCAGCAGTTTAGCAGGGGCCCTAGGTGGGGCCAACGTCCTGACTTTC. Its protein is CASSLAGALGGANVLTF.